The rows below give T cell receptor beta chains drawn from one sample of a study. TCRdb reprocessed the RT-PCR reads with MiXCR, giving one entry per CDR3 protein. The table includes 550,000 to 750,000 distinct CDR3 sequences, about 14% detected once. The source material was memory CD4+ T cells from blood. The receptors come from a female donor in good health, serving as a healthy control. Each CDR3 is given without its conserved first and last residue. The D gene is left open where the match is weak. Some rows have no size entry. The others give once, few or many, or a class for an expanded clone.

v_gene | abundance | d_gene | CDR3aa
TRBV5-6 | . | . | ASSPYLGRQNIQY
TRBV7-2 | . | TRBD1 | ASRTPGQGLYKGELF
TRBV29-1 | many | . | SVTAVERRYEQY
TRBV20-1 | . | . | SARPPEGSSYNSPLH
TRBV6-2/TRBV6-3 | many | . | ASTFFEDEKLF
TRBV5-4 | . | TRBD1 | ASSPTSGQAETQY
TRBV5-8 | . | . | ASRIYMNTEAF
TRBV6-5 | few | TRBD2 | ASRGGLAGGSYEQY
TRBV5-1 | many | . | ASSLFQDTYEQY
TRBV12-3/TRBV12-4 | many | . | ASSLARPEQF
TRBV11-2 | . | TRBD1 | ASSLDGTGYNSPLH
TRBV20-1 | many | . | SASLKLGADTQY
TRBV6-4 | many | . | ASSALYGYT
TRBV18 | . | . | ASSPIQWDTIY
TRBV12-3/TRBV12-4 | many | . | ASSLKRTEAF
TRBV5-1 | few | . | ASSSQTGTGEKLF
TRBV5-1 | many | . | ASSLGGVGYEQY
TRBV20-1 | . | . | SARDPSDTQY
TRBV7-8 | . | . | VTTASLGELF
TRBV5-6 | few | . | ASSLRISKAF
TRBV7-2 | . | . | ASSSWLTATNYGYT
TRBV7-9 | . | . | ASSADGGNTEAF
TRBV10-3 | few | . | AISDGGAEEAF
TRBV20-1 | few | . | SARQSTDTQY
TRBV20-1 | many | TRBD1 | SAFGTGVYGYT
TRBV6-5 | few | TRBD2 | ASSPQGLAGGDTQY
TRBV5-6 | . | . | ASSSPIEGETQY
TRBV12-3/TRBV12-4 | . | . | ASRPSGRGGNQPQH
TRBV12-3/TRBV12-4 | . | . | ASSRVTNEQY
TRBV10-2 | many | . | ASTQSAPPHNEQF
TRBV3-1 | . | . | ASSQAGRVSGNTIY
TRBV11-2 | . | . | ASSLMGPMNTEAF
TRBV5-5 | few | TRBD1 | ASIPGTGGYEQF
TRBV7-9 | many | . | ASSPTGSTDTQY
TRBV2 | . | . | ASSALRDNEQF
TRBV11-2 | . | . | ASSLGARGVGTEAF
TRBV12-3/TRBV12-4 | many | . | ASSLRVSSDDEKAEQF
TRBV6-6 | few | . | ASSSTLGSGQPQH
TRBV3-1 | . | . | ASSQDPGVAGYT
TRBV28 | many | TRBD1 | ASSRPTGDNYGYT
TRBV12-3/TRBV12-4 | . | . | ASSLSSTGNQPQH
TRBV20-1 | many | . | SARDRLGRYEQY
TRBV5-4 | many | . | ASSDGGVGQPQH
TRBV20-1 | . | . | SAPSNDYRIVGEQY
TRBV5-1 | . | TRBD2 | ASSLRTSGDAGELF
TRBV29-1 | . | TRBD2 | SVVFRGDTDTQY
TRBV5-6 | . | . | ASSAENGNQPQH
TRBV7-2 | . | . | ASSLRGYSTDTQY
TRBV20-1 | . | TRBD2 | SASPRGGGRFDEQY
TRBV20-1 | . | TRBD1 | SAPRQDRASYEQY
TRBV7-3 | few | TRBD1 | ASSLSGQGYNEQF
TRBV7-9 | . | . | ASSYSTVEGGYT
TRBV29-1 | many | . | SVEGVRGISTDTQY